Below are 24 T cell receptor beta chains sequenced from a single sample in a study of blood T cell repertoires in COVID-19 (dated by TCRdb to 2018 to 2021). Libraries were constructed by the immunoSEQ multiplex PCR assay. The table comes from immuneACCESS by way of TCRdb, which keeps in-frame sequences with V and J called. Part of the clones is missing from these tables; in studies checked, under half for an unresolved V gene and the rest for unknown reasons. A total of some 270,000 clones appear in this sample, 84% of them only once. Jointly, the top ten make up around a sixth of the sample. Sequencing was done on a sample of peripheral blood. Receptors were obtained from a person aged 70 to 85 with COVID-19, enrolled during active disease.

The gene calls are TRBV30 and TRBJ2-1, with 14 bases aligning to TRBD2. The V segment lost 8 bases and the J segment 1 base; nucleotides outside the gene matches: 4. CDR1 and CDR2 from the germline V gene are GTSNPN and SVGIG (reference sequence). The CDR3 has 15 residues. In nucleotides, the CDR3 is TGTGCCGGGGGACTAGCGGGAGTTTCCTACAATGAGCAGTTCTTC. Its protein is CAGGLAGVSYNEQFF.

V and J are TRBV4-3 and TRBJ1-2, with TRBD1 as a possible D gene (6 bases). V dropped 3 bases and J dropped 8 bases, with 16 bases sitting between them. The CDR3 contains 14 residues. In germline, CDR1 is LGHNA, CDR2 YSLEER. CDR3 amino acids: CASSQASTGQGYTF. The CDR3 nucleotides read TGCGCCAGCAGCCAGGCGAGTACAGGGCAGGGCTACACCTTC.

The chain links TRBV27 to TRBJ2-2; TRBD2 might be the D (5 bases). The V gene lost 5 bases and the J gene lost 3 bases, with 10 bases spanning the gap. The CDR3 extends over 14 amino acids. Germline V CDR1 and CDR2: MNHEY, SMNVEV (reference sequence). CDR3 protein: CASSTTSDTGELFF. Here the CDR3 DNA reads TGTGCCAGCAGTACCACTAGTGACACCGGGGAGCTGTTTTTT.

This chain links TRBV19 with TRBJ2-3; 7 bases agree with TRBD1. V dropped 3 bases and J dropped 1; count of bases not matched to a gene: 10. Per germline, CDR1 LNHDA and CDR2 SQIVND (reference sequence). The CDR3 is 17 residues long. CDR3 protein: CASSIHLRGLGTDTQYF. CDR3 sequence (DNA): TGTGCCAGTAGTATCCACCTGAGGGGGCTCGGCACAGATACGCAGTATTTT.

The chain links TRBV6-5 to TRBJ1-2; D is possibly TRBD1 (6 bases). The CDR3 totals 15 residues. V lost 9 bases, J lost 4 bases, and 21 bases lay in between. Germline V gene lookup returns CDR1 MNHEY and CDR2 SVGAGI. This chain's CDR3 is CASSRLQGNGYGYTF. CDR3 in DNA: TGTGCCAGTTCCCGACTACAGGGTAACGGCTATGGCTACACCTTC.

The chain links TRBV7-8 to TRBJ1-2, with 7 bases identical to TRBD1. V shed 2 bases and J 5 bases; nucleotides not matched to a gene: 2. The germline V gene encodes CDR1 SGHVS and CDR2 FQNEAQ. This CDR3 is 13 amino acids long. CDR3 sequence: CASSLYRGYGYTF. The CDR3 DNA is TGTGCCAGCAGCTTATACAGGGGTTATGGCTACACCTTC.

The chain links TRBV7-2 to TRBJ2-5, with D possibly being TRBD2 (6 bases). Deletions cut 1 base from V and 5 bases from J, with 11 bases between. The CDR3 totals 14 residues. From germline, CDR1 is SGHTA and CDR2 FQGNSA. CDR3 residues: CASSLVGGVETQYF. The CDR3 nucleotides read TGTGCCAGCAGCTTAGTCGGAGGGGTGGAGACCCAGTACTTC.

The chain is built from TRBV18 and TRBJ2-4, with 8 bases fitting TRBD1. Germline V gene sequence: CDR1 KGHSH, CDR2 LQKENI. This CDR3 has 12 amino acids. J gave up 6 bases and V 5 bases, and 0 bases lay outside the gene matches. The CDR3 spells CASSTGGNIQYF. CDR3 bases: TGTGCCAGCTCAACAGGGGGAAACATTCAGTACTTC.

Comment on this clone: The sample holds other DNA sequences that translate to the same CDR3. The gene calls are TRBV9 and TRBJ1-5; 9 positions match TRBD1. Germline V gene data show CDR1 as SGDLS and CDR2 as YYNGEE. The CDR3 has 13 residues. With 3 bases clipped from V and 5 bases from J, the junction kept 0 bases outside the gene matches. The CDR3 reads CASSGTGDQPQHF. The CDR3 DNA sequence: TGTGCCAGCAGCGGGACAGGGGATCAGCCCCAGCATTTT.

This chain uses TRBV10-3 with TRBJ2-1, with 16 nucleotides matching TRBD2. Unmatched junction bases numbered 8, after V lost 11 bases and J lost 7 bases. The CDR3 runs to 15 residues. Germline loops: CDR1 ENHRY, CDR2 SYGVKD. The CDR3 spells CAARGLAGGGNEQFF. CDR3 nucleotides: TGTGCCGCCCGGGGACTAGCGGGAGGGGGGAATGAGCAGTTCTTC.

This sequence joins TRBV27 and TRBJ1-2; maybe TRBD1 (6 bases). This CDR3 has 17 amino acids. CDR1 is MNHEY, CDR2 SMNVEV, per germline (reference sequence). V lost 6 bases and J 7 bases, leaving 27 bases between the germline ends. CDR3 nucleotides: TGTGCCAGCAGGGACTGGACAGTACATGAGGGTGGGAGTGGCTACACCTTC. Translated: CASRDWTVHEGGSGYTF.

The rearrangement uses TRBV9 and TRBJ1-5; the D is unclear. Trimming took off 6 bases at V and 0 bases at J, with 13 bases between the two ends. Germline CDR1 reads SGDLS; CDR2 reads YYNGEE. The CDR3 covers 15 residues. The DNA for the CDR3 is TGTGCCAGCAAACATTGGCCAAATAGCAATCAGCCCCAGCATTTT. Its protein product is CASKHWPNSNQPQHF.

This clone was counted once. The CDR3 DNA reads as TGTGCCAGCACCGGCCCACGGGTGACCTATGGCTACACCTTC. Its protein product is CASTGPRVTYGYTF. The V and J genes are TRBV28 and TRBJ1-2; D not resolved. V lost 7 bases, J lost 4 bases, and 16 bases lay in between. Per the germline V gene, CDR1 is MDHEN and CDR2 is SYDVKM. The CDR3 consists of 14 residues.

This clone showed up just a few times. The CDR3 DNA reads TGTGCCAGCAGTCCCTTTCGGGGGTCTGGGGCCAACGTCCTGACTTTC. Its translation: CASSPFRGSGANVLTF. The chain recombines TRBV6-2 or TRBV6-3 with TRBJ2-6; a possible D gene is TRBD2 (6 bases). This CDR3 region has 16 residues. The ends were cut back, 5 bases at V and 1 base at J, with 12 bases in the middle. Germline CDR1 and CDR2: MNHEY and SVGEGT.

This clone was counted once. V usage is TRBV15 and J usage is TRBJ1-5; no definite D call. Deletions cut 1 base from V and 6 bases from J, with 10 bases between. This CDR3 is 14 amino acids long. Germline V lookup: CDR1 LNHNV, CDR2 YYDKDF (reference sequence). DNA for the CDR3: TGTGCCACCAGCAGAGCCGGACTTGGTCAGCCCCAGCATTTT. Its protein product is CATSRAGLGQPQHF.

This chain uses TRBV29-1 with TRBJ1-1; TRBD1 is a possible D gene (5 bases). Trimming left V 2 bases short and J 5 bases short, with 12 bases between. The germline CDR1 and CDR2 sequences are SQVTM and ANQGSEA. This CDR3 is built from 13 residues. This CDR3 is CSVEPRGETEAFF. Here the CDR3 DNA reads TGCAGCGTTGAACCACGGGGGGAAACTGAAGCTTTCTTT.

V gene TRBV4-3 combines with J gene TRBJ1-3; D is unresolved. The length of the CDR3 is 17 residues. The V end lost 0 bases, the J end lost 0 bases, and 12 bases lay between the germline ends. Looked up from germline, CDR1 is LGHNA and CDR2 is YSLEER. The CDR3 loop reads CASSQEGVIHSGNTIYF. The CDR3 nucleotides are TGCGCCAGCAGCCAAGAGGGAGTCATCCACTCTGGAAACACCATATATTTT.

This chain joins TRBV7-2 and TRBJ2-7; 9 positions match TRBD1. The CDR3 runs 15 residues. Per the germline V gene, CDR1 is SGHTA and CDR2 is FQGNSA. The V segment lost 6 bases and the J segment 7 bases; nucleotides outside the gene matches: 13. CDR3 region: CASRDRDRVAEEQYF. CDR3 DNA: TGTGCCAGCAGGGACAGGGACAGGGTCGCTGAGGAGCAGTACTTC. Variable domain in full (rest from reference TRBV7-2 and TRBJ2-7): GAGVSQSPSNKVTEKGKDVELRCDPISGHTALYWYRQSLGQGLEFLIYFQGNSAPDKSGLPSDRFSAERTGGSVSTLTIQRTQQEDSAVYLCASRDRDRVAEEQYFGPGTRLTVT.

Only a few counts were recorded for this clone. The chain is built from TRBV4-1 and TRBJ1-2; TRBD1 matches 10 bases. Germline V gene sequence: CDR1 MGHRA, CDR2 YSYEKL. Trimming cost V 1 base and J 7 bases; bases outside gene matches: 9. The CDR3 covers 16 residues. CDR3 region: CASSQGEGTGVAGYTF. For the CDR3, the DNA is TGCGCCAGCAGCCAAGGTGAAGGGACAGGGGTCGCTGGCTACACCTTC.

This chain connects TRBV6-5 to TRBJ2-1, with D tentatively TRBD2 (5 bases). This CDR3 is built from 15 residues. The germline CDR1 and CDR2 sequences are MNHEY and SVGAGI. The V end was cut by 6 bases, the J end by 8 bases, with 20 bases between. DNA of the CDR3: TGTGCCAGCAGCACAACCCCTACGGGGATCTATGAGCAGTTCTTC. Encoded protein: CASSTTPTGIYEQFF.

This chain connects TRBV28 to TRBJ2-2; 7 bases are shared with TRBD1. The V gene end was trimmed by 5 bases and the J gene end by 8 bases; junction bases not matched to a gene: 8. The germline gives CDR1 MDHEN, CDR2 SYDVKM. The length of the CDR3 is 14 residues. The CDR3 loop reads CASSPSQDRGELFF. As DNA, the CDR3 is TGTGCCAGCAGTCCATCCCAGGACAGGGGGGAGCTGTTTTTT.

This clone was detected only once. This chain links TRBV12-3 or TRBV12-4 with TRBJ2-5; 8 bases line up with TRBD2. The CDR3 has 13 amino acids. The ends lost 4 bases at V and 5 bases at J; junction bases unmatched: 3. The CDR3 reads CASSSVAGETQYF. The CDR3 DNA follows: TGTGCCAGCAGTTCAGTAGCGGGGGAGACCCAGTACTTC.

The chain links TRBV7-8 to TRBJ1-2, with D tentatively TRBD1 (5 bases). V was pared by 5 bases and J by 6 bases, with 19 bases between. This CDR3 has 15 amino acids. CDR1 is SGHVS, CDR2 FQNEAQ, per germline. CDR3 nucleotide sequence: TGTGCCAGCAGCCCCCAGGGTGGAGCTTTTGATGGCTACACCTTC. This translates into CASSPQGGAFDGYTF.

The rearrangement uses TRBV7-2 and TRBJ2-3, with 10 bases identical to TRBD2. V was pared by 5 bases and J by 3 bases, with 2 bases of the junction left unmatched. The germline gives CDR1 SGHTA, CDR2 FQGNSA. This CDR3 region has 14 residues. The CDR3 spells CASSISGRTDTQYF. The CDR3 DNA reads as TGTGCCAGCAGCATTAGCGGGAGGACAGATACGCAGTATTTT.